The 21 T cell receptor beta chains below were found in one sample sequenced in a study of blood T cell repertoires in COVID-19. Assay: immunoSEQ multiplex PCR; the TCRdb copy retains only in-frame clones and omits some. The sample has about 160,000 clones; over 75% are singletons. The sequencing sample was made of peripheral blood. All receptors come from a man aged 65 to 79 with acute or convalescent COVID-19.

Only a few counts were recorded for this clone. The chain combines TRBV10-2 with TRBJ2-6, with D maybe TRBD2 (7 bases). Germline CDR1 is WSHSY and CDR2 is SAAADI. Trimming removed 0 bases from V and 1 base from J, with 13 bases in between. This CDR3 has 18 residues. CDR3 residues: CASSESRGGVSGANVLTF. The CDR3, as DNA: TGCGCCAGCAGTGAGTCGAGAGGGGGGGTATCTGGGGCCAACGTCCTGACTTTC.

The chain carries TRBV19 and TRBJ1-2; tentative D call: TRBD1 (5 bases). The CDR3 length is 14 residues. V lost 5 bases and J 3 bases, leaving 13 bases between the germline ends. CDR1 and CDR2 (germline): LNHDA, SQIVND (reference sequence). The chain's CDR3 is CASSPRQRDYGYTF. The CDR3 DNA sequence: TGTGCCAGTAGTCCCCGACAGAGAGACTATGGCTACACCTTC.

The sample holds one count of this clone. The chain employs TRBV28 and TRBJ2-3, with TRBD1 matching over 8 bases. Germline V lookup: CDR1 MDHEN, CDR2 SYDVKM. J lost 0 bases, V lost 4 bases, and 6 bases had no gene match. This CDR3 is 16 amino acids long. The CDR3 DNA is TGTGCCAGCAGTTCCACGGACAGGGCGAGCACAGATACGCAGTATTTT. Translation: CASSSTDRASTDTQYF.

This clone was found once. The chain joins TRBV10-2 to TRBJ2-1, with D tentatively TRBD2 (6 bases). CDR1 WSHSY and CDR2 SAAADI come from the germline V gene. This CDR3 spans 14 amino acids. Trimming took 2 bases from V and 9 from J, leaving 14 bases between them. The CDR3 nucleotides read TGCGCCAGCAGTGAGATCCAGGGAGGTCGTGAGCAGTTCTTC. This sequence encodes CASSEIQGGREQFF.

This rearrangement joins TRBV11-3 to TRBJ2-1; 7 bases match TRBD2. The CDR3 is made up of 15 amino acids. With 4 bases clipped from V and 5 bases from J, the junction kept 8 bases outside the gene matches. Per the germline V gene, CDR1 is SGHNT and CDR2 is YENEEA. In DNA form, the CDR3 reads TGTGCCAGCAGCTATTCGGGGGGTCTGCACAATGAGCAGTTCTTC. This codes for CASSYSGGLHNEQFF.

The chain recombines TRBV5-4 with TRBJ1-5; 8 nucleotides align to TRBD1. The CDR3 length is 17 residues. V trimming: 3 bases; J trimming: 0 bases; junction bases outside the gene matches: 8. The germline CDR1 and CDR2 sequences are SGHNT and YYREEE (reference sequence). In DNA form, the CDR3 reads TGTGCCAGCAGCTCCGGACAGGGATCATATAGCAATCAGCCCCAGCATTTT. It is translated as CASSSGQGSYSNQPQHF. Looking up the rest from reference TRBV5-4 and TRBJ1-5 gives the full variable domain: ETGVTQSPTHLIKTRGQQVTLRCSSQSGHNTVSWYQQALGQGPQFIFQYYREEENGRGNFPPRFSGLQFPNYSSELNVNALELDDSALYLCASSSGQGSYSNQPQHFGDGTRLSIL.

The V gene is TRBV7-2, the J gene TRBJ2-1; no definite D call. The CDR3 covers 16 residues. Germline V gene lookup returns CDR1 SGHTA and CDR2 FQGNSA. V shed 6 bases and J shed 3 bases, with 18 bases lying between them. CDR3 DNA: TGTGCCAGCAGGCCGGCGGCGGTAAACGTCTACAATGAGCAGTTCTTC. It specifies CASRPAAVNVYNEQFF. Variable domain in full (rest from reference TRBV7-2 and TRBJ2-1): GAGVSQSPSNKVTEKGKDVELRCDPISGHTALYWYRQSLGQGLEFLIYFQGNSAPDKSGLPSDRFSAERTGGSVSTLTIQRTQQEDSAVYLCASRPAAVNVYNEQFFGPGTRLTVL.

The chain employs TRBV6-5 and TRBJ2-5; maybe TRBD2 (5 bases). Germline V gene lookup returns CDR1 MNHEY and CDR2 SVGAGI. The CDR3 extends over 15 amino acids. Trimming stripped 7 bases from V and 5 bases from J, with 20 bases between. The CDR3 coding sequence is TGTGCCAGCACCCGATCCGGACTCGCCGGGGAGACCCAGTACTTC. Its protein is CASTRSGLAGETQYF.

The V gene is TRBV7-9, the J gene TRBJ1-2, with D possibly being TRBD1 (6 bases). V was cut by 5 bases and J by 1 base, with 14 bases left in between. Per germline, CDR1 SEHNR and CDR2 FQNEAQ (reference sequence). This CDR3 is 15 amino acids long. CDR3 sequence (DNA): TGTGCCAGCAGCAACGGACAGCTGCTTAACTATGGCTACACCTTC. Translating gives CASSNGQLLNYGYTF.

This sequence joins TRBV9 and TRBJ1-6; 7 nucleotides line up with TRBD1. The germline gives CDR1 SGDLS, CDR2 YYNGEE. The CDR3 has 16 amino acids. V shed 0 bases and J 8 bases; nucleotides not matched to a gene: 8. CDR3 DNA sequence: TGTGCCAGCAGCGTAGCCTCGGGACAGACAGATTCACCCCTCCACTTT. Translation gives CASSVASGQTDSPLHF.

This sequence joins TRBV10-3 and TRBJ1-1; D possibly corresponds to TRBD1 (6 bases). The germline gives CDR1 ENHRY, CDR2 SYGVKD. The CDR3 is 13 amino acids. V lost 6 bases and J 4 bases, leaving 12 bases between the germline ends. This CDR3 is CAIRQGLSTEAFF. The CDR3 nucleotides read TGTGCCATCAGGCAGGGGCTGAGCACTGAAGCTTTCTTT.

In DNA form, the CDR3 reads TGCGCCAGCAGTCCACAGGGAATCGGTCAGCCCCAGCATTTT. Translating it yields CASSPQGIGQPQHF. The J gene is TRBJ1-5, the V gene TRBV4-1, with D perhaps matching TRBD1 (6 bases). The CDR3 consists of 14 residues. CDR1 and CDR2 (germline): MGHRA, YSYEKL. Trimming took off 6 bases at V and 6 bases at J, with 15 bases between the two ends.

V and J are TRBV21-1 and TRBJ2-2; the listed D gene, TRBD2, was not tested against the DNA. TRBV21-1 is noted as a pseudogene. CDR3 length: 18 residues. The CDR3 DNA is TGTGCCAGCAGCAAACCCGGACTAGCGGGGACGGGTGGCGGGGAGCTGTTTTTT. This translates into CASSKPGLAGTGGGELFF.

The chain combines TRBV19 with TRBJ2-6; D unresolved. This CDR3 spans 13 amino acids. Trimming removed 11 bases from V and 2 bases from J, with 10 bases in between. Germline V lookup: CDR1 LNHDA, CDR2 SQIVND (reference sequence). This CDR3 reads CASRVTGANVLTF. CDR3 in DNA: TGTGCCTCAAGAGTAACTGGGGCCAACGTCCTGACTTTC. The complete variable domain, with remaining parts taken from reference TRBV19 and TRBJ2-6, reads DGGITQSPKYLFRKEGQNVTLSCEQNLNHDAMYWYRQDPGQGLRLIYYSQIVNDFQKGDIAEGYSVSREKKESFPLTVTSAQKNPTAFYLCASRVTGANVLTFGAGSRLTVL.

This clone showed up just once. The J gene is TRBJ2-7, the V gene TRBV12-3 or TRBV12-4; tentative D call: TRBD2 (7 bases). This CDR3 region has 13 residues. V lost 9 bases, J lost 4 bases, and 16 bases lay in between. CDR3 protein: CASKLAGAYEQYF. CDR3 coding DNA: TGTGCCAGTAAGTTGGCGGGGGCTTACGAGCAGTACTTC.

This clone was recorded only once. This rearrangement joins TRBV11-2 to TRBJ1-2, with a weak D call TRBD1 (6 bases). Trimming stripped 5 bases from V and 5 bases from J, with 9 bases between. Germline CDR1 reads SGHAT; CDR2 reads FQNNGV. This CDR3 has 12 amino acids. The CDR3 sequence: CASSVTGYGYTF. The CDR3 DNA sequence: TGTGCCAGCAGCGTCACAGGGTATGGCTACACCTTC.

This chain uses TRBV10-2 with TRBJ2-7, with 7 bases identical to TRBD1. Germline V gene sequence: CDR1 WSHSY, CDR2 SAAADI. V dropped 6 bases and J dropped 4; count of bases not matched to a gene: 6. The CDR3 is made up of 13 amino acids. The CDR3 spells CASRKTGWYEQYF. In nucleotides, the CDR3 is TGCGCCAGCAGAAAGACAGGGTGGTACGAGCAGTACTTC.

The chain recombines TRBV24-1 with TRBJ2-1; 11 positions agree with TRBD1. Germline lookup yields CDR1 KGHDR and CDR2 SFDVKD. The junction had 8 bases not matched to a gene; V was cut back by 1 base and J by 7 bases. The CDR3 is 17 residues long. The CDR3 is CATSDFPTGTGGNEQFF. In DNA form, the CDR3 reads TGTGCCACCAGTGATTTCCCCACCGGGACAGGGGGGAATGAGCAGTTCTTC.

This clone was found a few times. The J gene is TRBJ1-1, the V gene TRBV24-1, with 8 bases lining up with TRBD1. The CDR3 spans 13 residues. The J segment lost 5 bases and the V segment lost 9 bases, leaving 7 bases of the junction unmatched. Germline V gene data show CDR1 as KGHDR and CDR2 as SFDVKD. The CDR3 protein is CATSATGVTEAFF. CDR3 in DNA: TGTGCCACCTCCGCGACAGGGGTGACTGAAGCTTTCTTT.

The chain has TRBV7-2 and TRBJ1-2; unclear D gene. Trimming pared 2 bases from V and 8 bases from J, leaving 6 bases between. The CDR3 sequence is 11 residues long. The V gene's germline CDR1 is SGHTA and CDR2 FQGNSA. The CDR3 sequence is CASSLLDGYTF. CDR3 DNA sequence: TGTGCCAGCAGCTTACTAGACGGCTACACCTTC.

This chain joins TRBV7-2 and TRBJ2-7, with TRBD1 identical over 7 bases. The length of the CDR3 is 15 residues. Germline assignment: CDR1 SGHTA and CDR2 FQGNSA. The trim removed 5 bases at V and 3 bases at J, leaving 10 bases unmatched. CDR3: CASSLYRDSYYEQYF. The CDR3 DNA sequence: TGTGCCAGCAGCCTTTACAGGGACAGCTACTACGAGCAGTACTTC.